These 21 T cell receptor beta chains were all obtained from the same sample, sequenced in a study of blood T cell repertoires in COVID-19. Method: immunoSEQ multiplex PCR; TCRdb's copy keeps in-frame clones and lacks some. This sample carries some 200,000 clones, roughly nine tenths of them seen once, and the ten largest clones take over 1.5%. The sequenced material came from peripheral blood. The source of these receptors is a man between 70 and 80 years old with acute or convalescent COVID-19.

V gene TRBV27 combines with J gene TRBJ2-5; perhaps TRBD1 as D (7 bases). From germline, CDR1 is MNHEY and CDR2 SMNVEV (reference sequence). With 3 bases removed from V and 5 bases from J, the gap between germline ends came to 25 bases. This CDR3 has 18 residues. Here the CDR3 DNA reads TGTGCCAGCAGTTTCTCCTTTGGAGGGGGCGAGGCTGGGGAGACCCAGTACTTC. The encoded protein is CASSFSFGGGEAGETQYF.

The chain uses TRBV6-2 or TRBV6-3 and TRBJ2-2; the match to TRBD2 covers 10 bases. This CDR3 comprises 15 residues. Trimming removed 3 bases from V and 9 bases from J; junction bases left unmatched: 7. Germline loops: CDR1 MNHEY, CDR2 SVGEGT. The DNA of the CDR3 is TGTGCCAGCAGTTATAAGGCTAGCGGGAGAAGGGAGCTGTTTTTT. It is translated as CASSYKASGRRELFF.

The CDR3 loop reads CASPEGKSYGYTF. As DNA, the CDR3 is TGTGCCAGTCCGGAGGGGAAGAGCTATGGCTACACCTTC. The chain is built from TRBV2 and TRBJ1-2; weak D call: TRBD1 (5 bases). The V gene's germline CDR1 is SNHLY and CDR2 FYNNEI. Trimming removed 9 bases from V and 4 bases from J, with 15 bases in between. This CDR3 region has 13 residues.

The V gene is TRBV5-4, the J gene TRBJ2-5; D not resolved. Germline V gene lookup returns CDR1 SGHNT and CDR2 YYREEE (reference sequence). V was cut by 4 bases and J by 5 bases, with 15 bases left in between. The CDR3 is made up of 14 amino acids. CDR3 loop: CASSPWRAGETQYF. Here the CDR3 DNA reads TGTGCCAGCAGCCCCTGGAGAGCTGGGGAGACCCAGTACTTC. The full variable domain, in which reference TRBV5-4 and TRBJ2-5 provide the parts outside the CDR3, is ETGVTQSPTHLIKTRGQQVTLRCSSQSGHNTVSWYQQALGQGPQFIFQYYREEENGRGNFPPRFSGLQFPNYSSELNVNALELDDSALYLCASSPWRAGETQYFGPGTRLLVL.

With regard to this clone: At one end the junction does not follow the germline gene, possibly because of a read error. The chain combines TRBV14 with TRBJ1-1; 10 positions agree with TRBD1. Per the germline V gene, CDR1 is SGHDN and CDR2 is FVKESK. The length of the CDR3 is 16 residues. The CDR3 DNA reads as TGTGCCAGCAGCCAAGATCCGGAGACAGGGGGCTCAGGGGCCCTCTTT. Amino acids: CASSQDPETGGSGALF.

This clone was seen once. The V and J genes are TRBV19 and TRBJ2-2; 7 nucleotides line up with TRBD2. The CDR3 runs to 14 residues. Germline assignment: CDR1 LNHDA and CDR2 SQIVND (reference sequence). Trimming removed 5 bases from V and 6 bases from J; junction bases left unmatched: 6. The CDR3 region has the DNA TGTGCCAGTAGTCAGGGAGGGGTAGCCGGGGAGCTGTTTTTT. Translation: CASSQGGVAGELFF.

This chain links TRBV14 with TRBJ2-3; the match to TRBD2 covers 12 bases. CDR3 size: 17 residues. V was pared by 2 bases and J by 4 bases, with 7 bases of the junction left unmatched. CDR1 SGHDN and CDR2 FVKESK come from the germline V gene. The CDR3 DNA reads TGTGCCAGCAGCCAAACCCGACTAGCGGGAGTTGCAGATACGCAGTATTTT. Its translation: CASSQTRLAGVADTQYF.

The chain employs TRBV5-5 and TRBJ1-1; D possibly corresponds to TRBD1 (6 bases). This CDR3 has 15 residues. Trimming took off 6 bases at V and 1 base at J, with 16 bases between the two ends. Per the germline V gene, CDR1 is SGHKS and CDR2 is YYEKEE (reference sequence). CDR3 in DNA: TGTGCCAGCACCCCGTGGGGACACAAGAACACTGAAGCTTTCTTT. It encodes CASTPWGHKNTEAFF.

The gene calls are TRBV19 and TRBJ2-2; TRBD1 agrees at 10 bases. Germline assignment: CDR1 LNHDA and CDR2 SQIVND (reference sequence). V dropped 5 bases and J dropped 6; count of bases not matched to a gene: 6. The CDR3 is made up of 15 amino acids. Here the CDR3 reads CASSFPGQGSGELFF. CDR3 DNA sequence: TGTGCCAGTAGTTTCCCGGGACAGGGGTCCGGGGAGCTGTTTTTT.

CDR3 residues: CASSLLQGATEAFF. In nucleotides, the CDR3 is TGTGCCAGCAGTTTATTACAGGGGGCCACTGAAGCTTTCTTT. The chain links TRBV28 to TRBJ1-1; 9 bases map to TRBD1. CDR1 and CDR2 (germline): MDHEN, SYDVKM. V was clipped by 1 base and J by 4 bases; unmatched bases: 1. CDR3 length: 14 amino acids.

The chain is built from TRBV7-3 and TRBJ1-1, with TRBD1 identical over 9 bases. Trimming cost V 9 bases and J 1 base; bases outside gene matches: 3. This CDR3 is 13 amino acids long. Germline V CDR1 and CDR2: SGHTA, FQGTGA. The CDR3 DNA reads TGTGCCAGTTCGACAGGGGGGAACACTGAAGCTTTCTTT. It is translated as CASSTGGNTEAFF.

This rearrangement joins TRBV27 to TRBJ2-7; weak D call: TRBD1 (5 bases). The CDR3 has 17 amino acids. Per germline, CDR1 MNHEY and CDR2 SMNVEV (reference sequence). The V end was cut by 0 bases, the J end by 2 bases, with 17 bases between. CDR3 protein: CASSLSGPGPGPYEQYF. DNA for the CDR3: TGTGCCAGCAGTTTATCGGGCCCAGGGCCGGGTCCCTACGAGCAGTACTTC.

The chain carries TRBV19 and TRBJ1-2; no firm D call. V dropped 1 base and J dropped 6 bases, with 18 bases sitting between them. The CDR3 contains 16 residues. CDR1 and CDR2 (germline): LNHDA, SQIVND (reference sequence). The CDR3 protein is CASSIGGVAVGDGYTF. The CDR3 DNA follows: TGTGCCAGTAGTATAGGAGGCGTGGCCGTAGGCGATGGCTACACCTTC.

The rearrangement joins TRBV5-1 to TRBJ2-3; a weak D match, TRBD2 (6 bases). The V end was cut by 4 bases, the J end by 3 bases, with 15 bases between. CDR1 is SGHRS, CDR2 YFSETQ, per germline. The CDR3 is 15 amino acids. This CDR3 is CASSPLGGMTDTQYF. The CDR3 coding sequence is TGCGCCAGCAGCCCCCTGGGCGGGATGACAGATACGCAGTATTTT.

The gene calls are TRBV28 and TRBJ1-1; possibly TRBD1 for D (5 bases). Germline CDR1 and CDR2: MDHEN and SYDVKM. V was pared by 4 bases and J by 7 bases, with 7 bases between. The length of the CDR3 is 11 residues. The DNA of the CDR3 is TGTGCCAGCAGTTCGACAGTTGAAGCTTTCTTT. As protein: CASSSTVEAFF.

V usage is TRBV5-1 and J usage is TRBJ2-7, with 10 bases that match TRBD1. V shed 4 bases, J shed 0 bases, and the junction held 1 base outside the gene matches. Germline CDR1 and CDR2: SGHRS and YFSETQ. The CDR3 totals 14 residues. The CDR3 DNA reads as TGCGCCAGCAGCAGGACAGGGGGCTCCTACGAGCAGTACTTC. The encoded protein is CASSRTGGSYEQYF.

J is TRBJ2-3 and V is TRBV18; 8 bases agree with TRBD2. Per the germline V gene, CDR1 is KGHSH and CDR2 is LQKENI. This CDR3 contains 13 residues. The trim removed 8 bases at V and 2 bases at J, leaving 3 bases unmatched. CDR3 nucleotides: TGTGCCAGCACTAGCGGTACCACAGATACGCAGTATTTT. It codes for CASTSGTTDTQYF.

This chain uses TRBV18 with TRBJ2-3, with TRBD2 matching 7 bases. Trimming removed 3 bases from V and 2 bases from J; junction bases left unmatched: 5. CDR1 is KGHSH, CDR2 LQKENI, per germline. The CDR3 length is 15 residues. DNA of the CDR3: TGTGCCAGCTCACCCTTCGCGGGAGACACAGATACGCAGTATTTT. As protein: CASSPFAGDTDTQYF.

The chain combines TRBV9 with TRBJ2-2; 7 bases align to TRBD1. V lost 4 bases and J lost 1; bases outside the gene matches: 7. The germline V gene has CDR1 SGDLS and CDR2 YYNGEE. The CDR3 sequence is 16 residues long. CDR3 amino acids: CASSPRGGMNTGELFF. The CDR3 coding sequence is TGTGCCAGCAGCCCTCGAGGGGGCATGAACACCGGGGAGCTGTTTTTT.

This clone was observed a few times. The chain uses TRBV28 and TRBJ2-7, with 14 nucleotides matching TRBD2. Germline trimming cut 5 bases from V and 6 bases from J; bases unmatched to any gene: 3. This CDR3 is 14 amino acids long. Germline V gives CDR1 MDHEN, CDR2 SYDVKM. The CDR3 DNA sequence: TGTGCCAGCAGTCCCGGGACTAGCGGGAGCGAGCAGTACTTC. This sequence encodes CASSPGTSGSEQYF.

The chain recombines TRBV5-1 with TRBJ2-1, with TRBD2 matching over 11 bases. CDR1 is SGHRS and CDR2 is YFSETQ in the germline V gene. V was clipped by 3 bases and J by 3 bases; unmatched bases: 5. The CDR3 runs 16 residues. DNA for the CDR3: TGCGCCAGCAGCTCGGTGGGGACTAGCGGCTACAATGAGCAGTTCTTC. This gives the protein CASSSVGTSGYNEQFF.